These T cell receptor beta chains were read from a single sample in a study of blood T cells in healthy people across ages. One entry per CDR3 protein results from TCRdb running MiXCR on the 5' RACE reads. The sample shows around 650,000 distinct CDR3 sequences, less than 40% of them seen only once. The sequencing input was blood. These receptors originate from a woman aged 80 or older in good health. The CDR3 runs from the conserved cysteine through the conserved F or W. A D gene is named only where the DNA matches it firmly. Not all rows give a size; the values are once, few, many and, for expanded clones, a class.

CDR3	DNA	J	size	D	length	V
CASSSARPLDTQYF	TGTGCCAGCAGCTCCGCTCGCCCGTTAGATACGCAGTATTTT	TRBJ2-3	many	.	14	TRBV5-4
CASSPDGTSRSGELFF	TGTGCCAGCAGCCCAGACGGGACTAGCAGGTCCGGGGAGCTGTTTTTT	TRBJ2-2	few	TRBD2	16	TRBV7-2
CASSRGGRDTQYF	TGTGCCAGCAGTCGGGGGGGGAGAGATACGCAGTATTTT	TRBJ2-3	many	TRBD2	13	TRBV6-2/TRBV6-3
CASSSRGHVKTEAFF	TGTGCCAGCAGCTCCCGAGGACACGTAAAAACTGAAGCTTTCTTT	TRBJ1-1	few	.	15	TRBV7-2
CASSFGWGETQYF	TGTGCCAGCAGTTTCGGGTGGGGAGAGACCCAGTACTTC	TRBJ2-5	many	.	13	TRBV11-2
CASGASTDTQYF	TGTGCCAGCGGAGCTAGCACAGATACGCAGTATTTT	TRBJ2-3	.	.	12	TRBV12-3/TRBV12-4
CASSSTVNTEAFF	TGTGCCAGCAGCTCGACAGTGAACACTGAAGCTTTCTTT	TRBJ1-1	many	.	13	TRBV7-9
CSVADRNLNTEAFF	TGCAGCGTTGCCGACAGGAACTTGAACACTGAAGCTTTCTTT	TRBJ1-1	.	.	14	TRBV29-1
CAQSKNTEAFF	TGTGCCCAGTCTAAGAACACTGAAGCTTTCTTT	TRBJ1-1	few	.	11	TRBV7-9
CASSFARNTEAFF	TGTGCCAGCAGCTTTGCCCGGAACACTGAAGCTTTCTTT	TRBJ1-1	.	.	13	TRBV7-3
CASSPSLGVNTEAFF	TGCGCCAGCAGCCCCTCACTGGGAGTGAACACTGAAGCTTTCTTT	TRBJ1-1	.	.	15	TRBV5-1
CASSPRIGSDTQYF	TGTGCCAGCAGTCCAAGAATAGGCAGCGATACGCAGTATTTT	TRBJ2-3	.	.	14	TRBV6-2/TRBV6-3
CASSSGQSWNQPQHF	TGTGCCAGCAGCTCCGGACAGTCTTGGAATCAGCCCCAGCATTTT	TRBJ1-5	many	.	15	TRBV6-6
CASSYGGALSPLHF	TGTGCCAGCAGTTACGGAGGGGCGCTTTCACCCCTCCACTTT	TRBJ1-6	many	.	14	TRBV6-6
CASSQSAGGGYEQYF	TGTGCCAGCAGCCAATCAGCGGGAGGGGGGTACGAGCAGTACTTC	TRBJ2-7	many	TRBD2	15	TRBV4-2
CASSQATGIGTDTQYF	TGTGCCAGCAGCCAAGCGACAGGTATCGGCACAGATACGCAGTATTTT	TRBJ2-3	many	.	16	TRBV14
CASRTGTGTYNSPLHF	TGTGCCAGCAGGACCGGGACAGGTACCTATAATTCACCCCTCCACTTT	TRBJ1-6	.	TRBD1	16	TRBV12-3/TRBV12-4
CASSGGRGSYNEQYF	TGCGCCAGCTCGGGGGGGAGGGGCTCCTACAATGAGCAGTACTTC	TRBJ2-7	few	TRBD2	15	TRBV5-1
CASSQDPGVGETQYF	TGTGCCAGCAGCCAAGATCCCGGGGTTGGAGAGACCCAGTACTTC	TRBJ2-5	many	.	15	TRBV3-1
CASSFGARDTQYF	TGTGCCAGCAGCTTCGGCGCCCGAGATACGCAGTATTTT	TRBJ2-3	.	.	13	TRBV5-6
CASSGRGAGGLETQYF	TGTGCCAGCAGCGGACGGGGAGCGGGGGGGCTGGAGACCCAGTACTTC	TRBJ2-5	many	TRBD2	16	TRBV7-9
CSASLWGGPGFGNEQFF	TGCAGTGCTAGCCTATGGGGGGGGCCAGGTTTTGGCAATGAGCAGTTCTTC	TRBJ2-1	many	.	17	TRBV20-1
CASSPDAGTGASPLHF	TGCGCCAGCAGCCCCGATGCTGGGACAGGGGCTTCACCCCTCCACTTT	TRBJ1-6	.	TRBD1	16	TRBV4-1
CSAKRREWSSYNEQFF	TGCAGTGCAAAACGGCGGGAGTGGAGCTCCTACAATGAGCAGTTCTTC	TRBJ2-1	.	TRBD2	16	TRBV20-1
CASSLGQGSMGYGYTF	TGCGCCAGCAGCTTGGGACAGGGGTCAATGGGCTATGGCTACACCTTC	TRBJ1-2	many	TRBD1	16	TRBV5-1
CSAIGPRTGGLSYEQYF	TGCAGTGCAATTGGTCCGAGGACAGGTGGTTTATCCTACGAGCAGTACTTC	TRBJ2-7	many	TRBD1	17	TRBV20-1
CATRLLQGSYEQYF	TGTGCCACCAGGCTGCTACAGGGATCCTACGAGCAGTACTTC	TRBJ2-7	many	.	14	TRBV15
CASQGGNEQFF	TGCGCCAGCCAGGGGGGGAATGAGCAGTTCTTC	TRBJ2-1	.	.	11	TRBV5-1
CASSLQGYQETQYF	TGTGCCAGCAGCCTGCAGGGGTATCAAGAGACCCAGTACTTC	TRBJ2-5	many	.	14	TRBV7-2
CASSRDSRRYSPLHF	TGTGCCAGCAGCCGGGACAGCCGGAGGTATTCACCCCTCCACTTT	TRBJ1-6	.	TRBD1	15	TRBV7-2
CATSDSGQGSYGYTF	TGTGCCACCAGTGACTCGGGACAGGGGAGCTATGGCTACACCTTC	TRBJ1-2	many	TRBD1	15	TRBV24-1
CASSIVTSGGDEQFF	TGTGCCAGTAGTATAGTAACTAGCGGGGGGGATGAGCAGTTCTTC	TRBJ2-1	few	TRBD2	15	TRBV19
CASSYRGHDEQFF	TGTGCCAGCAGTTACAGGGGTCACGATGAGCAGTTCTTC	TRBJ2-1	.	.	13	TRBV6-2/TRBV6-3
CASSPGAGDSTNYGYTF	TGTGCCAGCAGCCCAGGGGCGGGGGACAGTACTAACTATGGCTACACCTTC	TRBJ1-2	many	TRBD1	17	TRBV7-2
CSARDSRPSGDTDTQYF	TGCAGTGCTAGAGATAGTCGACCCAGCGGCGACACAGATACGCAGTATTTT	TRBJ2-3	many	.	17	TRBV20-1
CASSHAGTSAVNEQYF	TGTGCCAGCAGTCACGCCGGGACTAGCGCTGTCAATGAGCAGTACTTC	TRBJ2-5	.	TRBD2	16	TRBV4-2
CASSEIQGTDTQYF	TGTGCCAGCAGTGAAATACAGGGTACAGATACGCAGTATTTT	TRBJ2-3	many	.	14	TRBV2
CASSLGDTNTEAFF	TGTGCCAGCAGCTTGGGGGACACCAACACTGAAGCTTTCTTT	TRBJ1-1	.	.	14	TRBV7-8
CASSLAGGSEQFF	TGTGCCAGCAGCTTAGCGGGGGGAAGCGAGCAGTTCTTC	TRBJ2-1	many	.	13	TRBV11-1
CASSSSRGLTGYTF	TGTGCCAGCAGCTCGTCGAGGGGGTTAACTGGCTACACCTTC	TRBJ1-2	.	.	14	TRBV11-2
CASRTAASTDTQYF	TGTGCCAGCCGCACCGCGGCTAGCACAGATACGCAGTATTTT	TRBJ2-3	many	.	14	TRBV11-2
CASSLSPGTSNTEAFF	TGTGCCAGCAGCCTCAGCCCCGGGACATCGAACACTGAAGCTTTCTTT	TRBJ1-1	many	.	16	TRBV7-2
CASSFLTVATNEKLFF	TGTGCCAGCAGTTTCTTGACCGTCGCAACTAATGAAAAACTGTTTTTT	TRBJ1-4	.	.	16	TRBV27
CASSSGLAGGRETQYF	TGTGCCAGCAGCTCGGGACTAGCGGGGGGGCGGGAGACCCAGTACTTC	TRBJ2-5	many	TRBD2	16	TRBV7-2
CASSQFTSGRYEQYF	TGCGCCAGCAGCCAGTTTACTAGCGGGAGGTACGAGCAGTACTTC	TRBJ2-7	.	TRBD2	15	TRBV4-1
CSARVWQGSVETQYF	TGCAGTGCTAGAGTCTGGCAGGGGTCGGTGGAGACCCAGTACTTC	TRBJ2-5	once	.	15	TRBV20-1
CSALSGSGGQDYNEQFF	TGCAGTGCCCTAAGTGGTAGCGGGGGGCAGGATTACAATGAGCAGTTCTTC	TRBJ2-1	many	TRBD2	17	TRBV20-1